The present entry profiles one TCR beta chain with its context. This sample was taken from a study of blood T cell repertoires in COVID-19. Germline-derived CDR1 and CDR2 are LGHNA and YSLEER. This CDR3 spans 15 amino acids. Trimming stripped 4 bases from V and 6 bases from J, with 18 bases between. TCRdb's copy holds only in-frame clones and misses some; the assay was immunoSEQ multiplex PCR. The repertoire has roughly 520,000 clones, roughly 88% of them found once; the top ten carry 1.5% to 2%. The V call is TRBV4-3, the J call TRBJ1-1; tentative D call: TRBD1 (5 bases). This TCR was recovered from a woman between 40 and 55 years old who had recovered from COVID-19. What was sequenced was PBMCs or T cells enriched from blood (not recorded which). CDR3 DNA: TGCGCCAGCAGCCCTGATGGGGGGGGTTATCCTGAAGCTTTCTTT. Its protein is CASSPDGGGYPEAFF.